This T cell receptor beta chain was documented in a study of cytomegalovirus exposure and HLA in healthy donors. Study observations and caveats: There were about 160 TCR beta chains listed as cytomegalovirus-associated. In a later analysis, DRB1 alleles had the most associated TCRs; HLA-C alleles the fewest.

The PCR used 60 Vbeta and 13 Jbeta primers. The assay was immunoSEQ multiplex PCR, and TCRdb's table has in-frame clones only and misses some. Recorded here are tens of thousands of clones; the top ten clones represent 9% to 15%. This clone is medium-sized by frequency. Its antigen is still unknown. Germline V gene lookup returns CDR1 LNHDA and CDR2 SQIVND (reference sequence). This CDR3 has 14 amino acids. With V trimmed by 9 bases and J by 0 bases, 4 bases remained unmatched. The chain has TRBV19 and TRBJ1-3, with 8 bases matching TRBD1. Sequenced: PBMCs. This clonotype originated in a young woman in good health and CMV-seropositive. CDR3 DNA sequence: TGTGCCAGCCGGGACAGGTTCTCTGGAAACACCATATATTTT. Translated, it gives CASRDRFSGNTIYF.